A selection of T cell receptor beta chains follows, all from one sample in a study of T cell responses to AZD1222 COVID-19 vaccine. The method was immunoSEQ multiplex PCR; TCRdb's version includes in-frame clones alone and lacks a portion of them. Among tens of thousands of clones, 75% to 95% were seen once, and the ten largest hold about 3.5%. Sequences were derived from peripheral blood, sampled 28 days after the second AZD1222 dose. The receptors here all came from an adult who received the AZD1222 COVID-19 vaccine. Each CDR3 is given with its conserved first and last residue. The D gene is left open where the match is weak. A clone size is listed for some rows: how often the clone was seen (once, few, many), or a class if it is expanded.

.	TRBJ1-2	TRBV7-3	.	TGTGCCAGCAGCTTAGGGCCGACTTCCTATGGCTACACCTTC	CASSLGPTSYGYTF
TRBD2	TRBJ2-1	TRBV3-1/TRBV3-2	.	TGTGCCAGCAGCCCCCTAGGAGCGGGGGCCCGTGATGAGCAGTTCTTC	CASSPLGAGARDEQFF
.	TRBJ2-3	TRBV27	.	TGTGCCAGCAGCCTCTCTGCGGATACGCAGTATTTT	CASSLSADTQYF
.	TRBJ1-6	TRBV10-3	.	TGTGCCATCACCCAGGGAAGGAATAATTCACCCCTCCACTTT	CAITQGRNNSPLHF
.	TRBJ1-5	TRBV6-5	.	TGTGCCAGTGCTTGGAGCACGCCTCAGCCCCAGCATTTT	CASAWSTPQPQHF
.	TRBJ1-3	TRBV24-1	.	TGTGCCCCGTTACAGTCCCACTCTGGAAACACCATATATTTT	CAPLQSHSGNTIYF
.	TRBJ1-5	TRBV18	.	TGTGCCAGCTCCCGACGGGAGAGCAATCAGCCCCAGCATTTT	CASSRRESNQPQHF
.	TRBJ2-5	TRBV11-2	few	TGTGCCAGCAGCGCCCAACTAGCCTCAGGGACCCAGTACTTC	CASSAQLASGTQYF
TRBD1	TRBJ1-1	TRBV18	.	TGTGCCAGCTCACCCTTCCCGGGACAGAGACCGAACACTGAAGCTTTCTTT	CASSPFPGQRPNTEAFF
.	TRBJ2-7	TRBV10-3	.	TGTGCCATCAGTGTTTCATTATTTTACGAGCAGTACTTC	CAISVSLFYEQYF
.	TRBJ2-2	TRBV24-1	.	TGTGCCACCAGTGTCCAGACGAACACCGGGGAGCTGTTTTTT	CATSVQTNTGELFF
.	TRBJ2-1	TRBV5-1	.	TGCGCCAGCAGCGTTCGAGGGGACTCCTACAATGAGCAGTTCTTC	CASSVRGDSYNEQFF
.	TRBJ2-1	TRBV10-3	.	TGTGCCATCAGTGAAGGCGGGGCGATAGACAATGAGCAGTTCTTC	CAISEGGAIDNEQFF
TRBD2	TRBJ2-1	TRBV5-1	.	TGCGCCAGCAGCTTGGGGACGGGAGGGAATGAGCAGTTCTTC	CASSLGTGGNEQFF
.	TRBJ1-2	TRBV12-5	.	TGTGCTAGTGGTTTGCAGACAGACTATGGCTACACCTTC	CASGLQTDYGYTF
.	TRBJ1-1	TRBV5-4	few	TGTGCCAGCAGCTTGGAGTTACAGGGCTGGGACACTGAAGCTTTCTTT	CASSLELQGWDTEAFF
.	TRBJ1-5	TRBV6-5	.	TGTGCCACAGGCCGTAGTCCCGACAATCAGCCCCAGCATTTT	CATGRSPDNQPQHF
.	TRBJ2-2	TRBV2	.	TGTGCCAGCAGTATGGAGGGGACTTCTAACACCGGGGAGCTGTTTTTT	CASSMEGTSNTGELFF
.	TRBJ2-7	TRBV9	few	TGTGCCAGCAGCGAGACTAGTAAATCATACGAGCAGTACTTC	CASSETSKSYEQYF
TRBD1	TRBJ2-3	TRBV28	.	TGTGCCAGCAGTCCTATCGACAGGGGGGCAGATACGCAGTATTTT	CASSPIDRGADTQYF
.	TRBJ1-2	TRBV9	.	TGTGCCAGCAGCGTAGGAGGGAACTATGGCTACACCTTC	CASSVGGNYGYTF
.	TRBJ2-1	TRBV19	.	TGTGCCAGTAGTATAGATCGGACAGACACGGCCCGTGAGCAGTTCTTC	CASSIDRTDTAREQFF
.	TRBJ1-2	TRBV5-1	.	TGCGCCAGCAGCTTGTTAGGCAGTCTTCTACCCCGGTTCTATGGCTACACCTTC	CASSLLGSLLPRFYGYTF
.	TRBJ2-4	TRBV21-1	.	TGTGCCAGCAGCAACCGACAGGGGGTGGACATTCAGTACTTC	CASSNRQGVDIQYF
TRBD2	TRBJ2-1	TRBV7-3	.	TGTGCCAGCAGCGTGGGCGGGAGCTATGAGCAGTTCTTC	CASSVGGSYEQFF
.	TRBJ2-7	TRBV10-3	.	TGTGCCATCAGTGGGAATAGCGGGCAGTACTTC	CAISGNSGQYF
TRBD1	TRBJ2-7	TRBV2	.	TGTGCCAGCAATCCGACAGGGAACGAGCAGTACTTC	CASNPTGNEQYF
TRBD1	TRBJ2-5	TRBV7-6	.	TGTGCCAGCAGCTTAGAGGTACAGGGGGGAAGAGAGACCCAGTACTTC	CASSLEVQGGRETQYF
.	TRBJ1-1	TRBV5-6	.	TGTGCCAGCAGCTTCAGGGGCGGGGGCTCCACTGAAGCTTTCTTT	CASSFRGGGSTEAFF
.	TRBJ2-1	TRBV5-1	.	TGCGCCAGCAGCTTTTATCAGGGGTGGAATGAGCAGTTCTTC	CASSFYQGWNEQFF
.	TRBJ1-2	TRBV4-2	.	TGTGCCAGCAGCCAAGATTACCAGGCCCGGGGCTACACCTTC	CASSQDYQARGYTF
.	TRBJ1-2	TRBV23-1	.	TGCGCCAGCACTCCCATCCCCCCGGGATCAGCTAACTATGGCTACACCTTC	CASTPIPPGSANYGYTF
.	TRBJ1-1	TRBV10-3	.	TGTGCCATCAGTGAGCCCAGTGGGGAGAACACTGAAGCTTTCTTT	CAISEPSGENTEAFF
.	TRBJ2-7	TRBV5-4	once	TGTGCCAGCAGCCCAAACGTCGGGAGCAACACCCACGAGCAGTACTTC	CASSPNVGSNTHEQYF
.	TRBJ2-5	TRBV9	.	TGTGCCAGCAGCGACCCCAGAGTGGGGGAGACCCAGTACTTC	CASSDPRVGETQYF
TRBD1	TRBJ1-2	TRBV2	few	TGTGCCAGCAGAATGGACAGGGCCGGCTACACCTTC	CASRMDRAGYTF
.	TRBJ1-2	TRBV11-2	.	TGTGCCAGCAGCTTAGAATCCGGGGCGGACTATAACTATGGCTACACCTTC	CASSLESGADYNYGYTF
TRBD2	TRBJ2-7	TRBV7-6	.	TGTGCCAGCAGCGATAGGATAGCGGGGTACTACGAGCAGTACTTC	CASSDRIAGYYEQYF
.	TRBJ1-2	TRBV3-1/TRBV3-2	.	TGTGCCAGCAGCCAAGGATGGGACTATGGCTACACCTTC	CASSQGWDYGYTF
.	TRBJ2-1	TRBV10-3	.	TGTGCCATCAGTGAACGGACGGGGGTCGAAGGGCAGTTCTTC	CAISERTGVEGQFF
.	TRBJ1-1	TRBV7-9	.	TGTGCCAGCAGCCCTCCAGTGAACACTGAAGCTTTCTTT	CASSPPVNTEAFF
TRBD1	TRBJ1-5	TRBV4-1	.	TGCGCCAGCAGCCAAGATCTAGCGCAGGGGGGACAGCCCCAGCATTTT	CASSQDLAQGGQPQHF
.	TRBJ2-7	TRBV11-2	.	TGTGCCAGCAGCTTTTCAGGGTACCTCTACGAGCAGTACTTC	CASSFSGYLYEQYF
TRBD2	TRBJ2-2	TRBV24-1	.	TGTGCCACCAGGGATAGCGGGGGAGACGCCGGGGAGCTGTTTTTT	CATRDSGGDAGELFF
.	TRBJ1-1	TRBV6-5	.	TGTGCCAGCATCCAGGACAGCCACACTGAAGCTTTCTTT	CASIQDSHTEAFF
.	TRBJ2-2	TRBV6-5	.	TGTGCCAGCAGTATCACTCATAACACCGGGGAGCTGTTTTTT	CASSITHNTGELFF
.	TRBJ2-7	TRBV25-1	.	TGTGCCAGCAGTGATCCTGGGGGCTACGAGCAGTACTTC	CASSDPGGYEQYF
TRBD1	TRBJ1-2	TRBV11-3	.	TGTGCCAGCAGCAAGACAGGGGATAGTGATGGCTACACCTTC	CASSKTGDSDGYTF
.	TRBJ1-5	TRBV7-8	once	TGTGCCAGCAGTAACGGGGGAAGGAGGAGCAATCAGCCCCAGCATTTT	CASSNGGRRSNQPQHF
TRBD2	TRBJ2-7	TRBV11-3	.	TGTGCCAGCAGCTTAGAGGGACTAGCGGGGACCTACGAGCAGTACTTC	CASSLEGLAGTYEQYF
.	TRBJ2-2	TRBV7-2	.	TGTGCCAGCAGCTTCCTTAGGGAGCTGTTTTTT	CASSFLRELFF
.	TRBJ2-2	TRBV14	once	TGTGCCAGCAGCCACCTCGCGAACACCGGGGAGCTGTTTTTT	CASSHLANTGELFF